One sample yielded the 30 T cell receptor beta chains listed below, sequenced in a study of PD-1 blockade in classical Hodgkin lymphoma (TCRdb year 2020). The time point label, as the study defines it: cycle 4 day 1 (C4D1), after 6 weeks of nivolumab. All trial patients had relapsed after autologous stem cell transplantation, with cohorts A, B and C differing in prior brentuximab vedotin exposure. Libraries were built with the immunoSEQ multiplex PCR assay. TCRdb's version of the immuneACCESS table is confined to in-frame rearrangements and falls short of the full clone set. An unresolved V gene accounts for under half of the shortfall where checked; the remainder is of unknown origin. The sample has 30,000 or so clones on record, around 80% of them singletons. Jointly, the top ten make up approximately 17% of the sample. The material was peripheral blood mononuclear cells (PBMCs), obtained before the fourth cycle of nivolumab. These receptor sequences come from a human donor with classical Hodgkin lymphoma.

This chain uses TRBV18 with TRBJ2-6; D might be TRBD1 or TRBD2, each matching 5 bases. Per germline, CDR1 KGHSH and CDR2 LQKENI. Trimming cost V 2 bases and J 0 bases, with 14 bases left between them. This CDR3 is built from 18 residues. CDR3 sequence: CASSPSEGIPSGANVLTF. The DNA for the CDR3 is TGTGCCAGCTCACCATCTGAGGGGATCCCCTCTGGGGCCAACGTCCTGACTTTC.

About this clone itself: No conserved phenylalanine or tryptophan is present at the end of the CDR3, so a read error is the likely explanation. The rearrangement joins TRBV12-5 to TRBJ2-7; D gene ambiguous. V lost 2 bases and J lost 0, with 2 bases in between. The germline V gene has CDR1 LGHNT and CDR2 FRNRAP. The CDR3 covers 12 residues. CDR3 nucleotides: TGTGCTAGTGGTTTGTCCTCCTACGAGCAGTACCTC. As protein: CASGLSSYEQYL.

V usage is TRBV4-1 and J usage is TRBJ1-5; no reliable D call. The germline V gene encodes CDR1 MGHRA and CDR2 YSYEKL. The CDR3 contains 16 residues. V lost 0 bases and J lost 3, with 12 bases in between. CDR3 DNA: TGCGCCAGCAGCCAAGAGACGGCCCTCCCCAATCAGCCCCAGCATTTT. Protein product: CASSQETALPNQPQHF.

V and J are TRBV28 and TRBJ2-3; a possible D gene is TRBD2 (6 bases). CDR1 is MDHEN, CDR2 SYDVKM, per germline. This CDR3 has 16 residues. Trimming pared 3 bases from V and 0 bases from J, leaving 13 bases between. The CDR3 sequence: CASSFQLAASTDTQYF. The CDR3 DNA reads TGTGCCAGCAGTTTCCAACTAGCTGCTAGCACAGATACGCAGTATTTT.

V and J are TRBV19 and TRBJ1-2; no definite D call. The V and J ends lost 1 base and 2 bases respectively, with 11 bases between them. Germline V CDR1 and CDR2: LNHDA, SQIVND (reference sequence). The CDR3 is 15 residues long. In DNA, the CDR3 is TGTGCCAGTAGTATAGGGGGTTTTCGAAACTATGGCTACACCTTC. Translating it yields CASSIGGFRNYGYTF. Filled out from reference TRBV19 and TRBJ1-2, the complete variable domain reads DGGITQSPKYLFRKEGQNVTLSCEQNLNHDAMYWYRQDPGQGLRLIYYSQIVNDFQKGDIAEGYSVSREKKESFPLTVTSAQKNPTAFYLCASSIGGFRNYGYTFGSGTRLTVV.

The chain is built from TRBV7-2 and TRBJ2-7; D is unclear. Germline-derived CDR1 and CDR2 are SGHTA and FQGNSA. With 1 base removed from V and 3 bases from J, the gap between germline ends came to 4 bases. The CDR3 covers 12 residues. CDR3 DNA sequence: TGTGCCAGCAGCTTAGAACGCTACGAGCAGTACTTC. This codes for CASSLERYEQYF.

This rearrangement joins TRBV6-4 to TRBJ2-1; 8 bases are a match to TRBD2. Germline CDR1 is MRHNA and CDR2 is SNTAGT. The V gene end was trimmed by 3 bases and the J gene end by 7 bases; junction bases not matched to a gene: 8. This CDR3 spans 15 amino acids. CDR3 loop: CASSEAGTRPNEQFF. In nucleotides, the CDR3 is TGTGCCAGCAGTGAGGCCGGGACTAGGCCTAATGAGCAGTTCTTC.

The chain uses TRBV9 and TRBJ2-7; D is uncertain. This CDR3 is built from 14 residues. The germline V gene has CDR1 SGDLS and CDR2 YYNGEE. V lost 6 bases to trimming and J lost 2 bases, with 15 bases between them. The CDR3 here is CASIPWAGPYEQYF. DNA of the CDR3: TGTGCCAGCATCCCCTGGGCAGGACCCTACGAGCAGTACTTC. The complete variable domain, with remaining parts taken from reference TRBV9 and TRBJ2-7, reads DSGVTQTPKHLITATGQRVTLRCSPRSGDLSVYWYQQSLDQGLQFLIQYYNGEERAKGNILERFSAQQFPDLHSELNLSSLELGDSALYFCASIPWAGPYEQYFGPGTRLTVT.

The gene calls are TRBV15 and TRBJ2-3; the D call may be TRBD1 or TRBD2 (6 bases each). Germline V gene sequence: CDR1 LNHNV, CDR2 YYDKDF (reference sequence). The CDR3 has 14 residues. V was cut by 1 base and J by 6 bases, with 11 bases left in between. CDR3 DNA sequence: TGTGCCACCAGCAGAGGGGGGGCTTGGGATACGCAGTATTTT. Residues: CATSRGGAWDTQYF.

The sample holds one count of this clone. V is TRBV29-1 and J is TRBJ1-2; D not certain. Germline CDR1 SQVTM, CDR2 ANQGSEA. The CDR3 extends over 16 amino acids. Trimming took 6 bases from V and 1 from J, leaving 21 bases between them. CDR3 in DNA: TGCAGCGTAGACACTCTATGGAGCAGGCTTAACTATGGCTACACCTTC. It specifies CSVDTLWSRLNYGYTF.

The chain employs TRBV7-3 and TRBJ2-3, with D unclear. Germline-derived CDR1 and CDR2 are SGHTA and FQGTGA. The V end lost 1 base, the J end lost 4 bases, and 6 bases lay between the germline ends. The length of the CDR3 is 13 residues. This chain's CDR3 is CASSLNGPDTQYF. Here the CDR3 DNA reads TGTGCCAGCAGCTTAAATGGACCAGATACGCAGTATTTT.

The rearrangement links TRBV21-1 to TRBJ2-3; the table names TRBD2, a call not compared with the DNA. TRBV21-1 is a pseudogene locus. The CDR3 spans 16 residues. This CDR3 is CASSKELAGCTDTQYF. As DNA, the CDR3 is TGTGCCAGCAGCAAAGAACTAGCGGGATGCACAGATACGCAGTATTTT.

In nucleotides, the CDR3 is TGTGCCAGCGCCCTGGGAAACCGGGGTGAAGCTTTCTTT. Amino acid sequence: CASALGNRGEAFF. This chain joins TRBV6-5 and TRBJ1-1; D gene ambiguous. The germline V gene encodes CDR1 MNHEY and CDR2 SVGAGI. CDR3 size: 13 residues. V was clipped by 8 bases and J by 7 bases, with 17 bases between them.

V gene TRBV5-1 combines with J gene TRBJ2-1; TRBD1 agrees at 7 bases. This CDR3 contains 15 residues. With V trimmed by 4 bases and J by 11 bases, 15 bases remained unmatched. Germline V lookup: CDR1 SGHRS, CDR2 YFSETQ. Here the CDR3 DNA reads TGCGCCAGCAGCCAACCGGGACAGATGCAGGCTCAGCAGTTCTTC. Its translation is CASSQPGQMQAQQFF.

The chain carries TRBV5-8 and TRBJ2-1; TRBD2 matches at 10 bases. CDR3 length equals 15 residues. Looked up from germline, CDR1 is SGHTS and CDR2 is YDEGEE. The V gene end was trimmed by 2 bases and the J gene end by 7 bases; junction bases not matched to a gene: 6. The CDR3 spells CASSFGTSVPNEQFF. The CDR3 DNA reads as TGTGCCAGCAGCTTCGGGACTAGCGTACCAAATGAGCAGTTCTTC.

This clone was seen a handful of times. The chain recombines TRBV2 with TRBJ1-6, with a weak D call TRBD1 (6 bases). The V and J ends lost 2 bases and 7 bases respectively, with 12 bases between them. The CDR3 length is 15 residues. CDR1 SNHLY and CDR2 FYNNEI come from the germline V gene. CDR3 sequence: CASSETGWGNSPLHF. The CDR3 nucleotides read TGTGCCAGCAGTGAAACAGGGTGGGGAAATTCACCCCTCCACTTT.

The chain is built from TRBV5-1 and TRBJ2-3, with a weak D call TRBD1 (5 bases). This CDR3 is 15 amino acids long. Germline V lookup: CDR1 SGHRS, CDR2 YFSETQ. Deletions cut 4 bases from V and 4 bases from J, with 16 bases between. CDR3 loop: CASSPQGVGPDTQYF. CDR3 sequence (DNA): TGCGCCAGCAGCCCCCAGGGCGTGGGGCCAGATACGCAGTATTTT.

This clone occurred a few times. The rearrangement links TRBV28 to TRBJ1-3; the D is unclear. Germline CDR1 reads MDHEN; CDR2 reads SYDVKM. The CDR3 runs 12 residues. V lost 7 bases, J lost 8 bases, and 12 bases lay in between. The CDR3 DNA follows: TGTGCCAGCACCCCGAGGGATCACACCATATATTTT. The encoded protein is CASTPRDHTIYF. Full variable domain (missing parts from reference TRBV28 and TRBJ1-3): DVKVTQSSRYLVKRTGEKVFLECVQDMDHENMFWYRQDPGLGLRLIYFSYDVKMKEKGDIPEGYSVSREKKERFSLILESASTNQTSMYLCASTPRDHTIYFGEGSWLTVV.

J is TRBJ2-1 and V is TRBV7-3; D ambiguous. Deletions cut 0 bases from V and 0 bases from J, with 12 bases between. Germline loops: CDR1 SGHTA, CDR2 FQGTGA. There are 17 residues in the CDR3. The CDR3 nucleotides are TGTGCCAGCAGCTTAACGGGCCGGGCGAGCTCCTACAATGAGCAGTTCTTC. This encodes CASSLTGRASSYNEQFF.

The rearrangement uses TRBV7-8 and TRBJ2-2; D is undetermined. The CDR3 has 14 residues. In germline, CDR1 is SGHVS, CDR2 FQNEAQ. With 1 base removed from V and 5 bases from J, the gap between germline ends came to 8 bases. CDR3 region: CASSLVGLTGELFF. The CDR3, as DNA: TGTGCCAGCAGCTTAGTAGGGTTAACCGGGGAGCTGTTTTTT. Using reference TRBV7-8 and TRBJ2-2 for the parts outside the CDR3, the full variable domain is GAGVSQSPRYKVAKRGQDVALRCDPISGHVSLFWYQQALGQGPEFLTYFQNEAQLDKSGLPSDRFFAERPEGSVSTLKIQRTQQEDSAVYLCASSLVGLTGELFFGEGSRLTVL.

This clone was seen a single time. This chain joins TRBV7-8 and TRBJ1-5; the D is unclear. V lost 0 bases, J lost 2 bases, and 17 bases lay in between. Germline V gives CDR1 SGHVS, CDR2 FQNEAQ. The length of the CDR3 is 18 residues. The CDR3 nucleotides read TGTGCCAGCAGCTTAGCGCGTCTAGGTTTAGGCGGCAATCAGCCCCAGCATTTT. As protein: CASSLARLGLGGNQPQHF.

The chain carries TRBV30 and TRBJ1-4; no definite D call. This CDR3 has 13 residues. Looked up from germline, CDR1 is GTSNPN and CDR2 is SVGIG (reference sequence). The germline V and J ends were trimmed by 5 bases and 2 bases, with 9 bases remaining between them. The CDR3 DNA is TGTGCCTGGGCTGGCCGGACTAATGAAAAACTGTTTTTT. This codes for CAWAGRTNEKLFF.

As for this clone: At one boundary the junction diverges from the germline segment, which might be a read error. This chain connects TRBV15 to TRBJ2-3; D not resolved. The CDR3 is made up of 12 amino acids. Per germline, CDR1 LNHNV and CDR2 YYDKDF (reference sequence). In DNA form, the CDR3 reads TGTACCACCAGCAGAGGCCGCTCCACGCAGTATTTT. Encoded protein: CTTSRGRSTQYF.

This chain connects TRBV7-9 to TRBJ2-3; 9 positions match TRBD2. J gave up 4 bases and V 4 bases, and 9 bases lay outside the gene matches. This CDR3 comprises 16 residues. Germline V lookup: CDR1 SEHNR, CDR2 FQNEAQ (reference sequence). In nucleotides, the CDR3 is TGTGCCAGCAGCTCACCCGGGACTAGCTTGGCAGATACGCAGTATTTT. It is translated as CASSSPGTSLADTQYF.

CDR3 region: CASSLAPTGGSGTQYF. The CDR3 nucleotides read TGTGCCAGCAGCCTAGCCCCTACAGGAGGTTCGGGGACCCAGTACTTC. The J gene is TRBJ2-5, the V gene TRBV5-6; D may match TRBD1 or TRBD2 (5 bases each). The CDR3 consists of 16 residues. The germline V gene encodes CDR1 SGHDT and CDR2 YYEEEE. With 4 bases removed from V and 7 bases from J, the gap between germline ends came to 23 bases.

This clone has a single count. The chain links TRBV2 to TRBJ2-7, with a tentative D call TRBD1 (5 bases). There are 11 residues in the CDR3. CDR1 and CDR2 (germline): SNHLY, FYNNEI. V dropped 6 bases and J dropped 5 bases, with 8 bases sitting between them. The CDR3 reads CASSKGDEQYF. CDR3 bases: TGTGCCAGCAGCAAAGGGGACGAGCAGTACTTC.

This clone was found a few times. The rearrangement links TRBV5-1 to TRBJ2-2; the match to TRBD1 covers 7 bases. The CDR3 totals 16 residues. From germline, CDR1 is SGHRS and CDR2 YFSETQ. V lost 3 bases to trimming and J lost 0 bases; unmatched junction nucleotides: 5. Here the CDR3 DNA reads TGCGCCAGCAGCTGGAAGACAGGGACGAACACCGGGGAGCTGTTTTTT. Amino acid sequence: CASSWKTGTNTGELFF.

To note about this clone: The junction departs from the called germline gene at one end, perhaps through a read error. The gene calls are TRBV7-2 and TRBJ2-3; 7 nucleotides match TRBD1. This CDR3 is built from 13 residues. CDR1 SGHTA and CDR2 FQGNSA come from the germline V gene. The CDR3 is CASSFPGQPKHFF. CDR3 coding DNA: TGTGCCAGCAGCTTCCCGGGACAGCCGAAGCATTTTTTT.

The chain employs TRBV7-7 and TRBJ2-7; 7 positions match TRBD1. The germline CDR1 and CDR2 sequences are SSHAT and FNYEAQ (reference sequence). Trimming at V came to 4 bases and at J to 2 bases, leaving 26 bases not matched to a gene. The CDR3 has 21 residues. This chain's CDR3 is CASSCVLCEGQPSLITYEQYF. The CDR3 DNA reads TGTGCCAGCAGCTGCGTTTTATGCGAGGGACAGCCGTCACTGATTACCTACGAGCAGTACTTC.

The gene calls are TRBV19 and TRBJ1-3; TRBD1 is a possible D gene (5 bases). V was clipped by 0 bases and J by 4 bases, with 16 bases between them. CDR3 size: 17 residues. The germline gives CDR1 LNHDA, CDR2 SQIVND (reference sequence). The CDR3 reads CASSIDPTGGFGNTIYF. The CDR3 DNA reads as TGTGCCAGTAGTATAGATCCGACCGGGGGATTCGGAAACACCATATATTTT.